What follows describes a single TCR beta chain. As yet, its antigen is unknown. Treatment of the sample: around 19 received Ad26.COV2.S at low or high dose, single or two shots; about five received placebo; per-sample allocation not given. Each sample was drawn 63 days after the first injection (of vaccine or placebo). The data belong to a study of Ad26.COV2.S vaccination and SARS-CoV-2 variants. About the study: Vaccine-arm donor from the placebo-controlled COV1001 Ad26.COV2.S trial.

Here immunoSEQ multiplex PCR was the method, and the copy in TCRdb shows in-frame clones only, minus some. The table shows 380,000 or so clones, with roughly four fifths occurring only once. Whole-study results and caveats: Post-vaccination spike-specific CD8+ and CD4+ T cell responses reportedly had substantial breadth. Those who received the vaccine showed greater spike-specific TCR breadth than those given placebo. Vaccine recipients and placebo recipients showed similar non-spike TCR breadth.

The CDR3 consists of 14 residues. The germline CDR1 and CDR2 sequences are MGHRA and YSYEKL. After removal of 5 bases from V and 2 bases from J, the junction contained 6 bases not matched to a gene. The rearrangement joins TRBV4-1 to TRBJ2-7; 7 bases agree with TRBD1. The specimen comprised peripheral blood, sampled in a trial of Ad26.COV2.S vaccine versus placebo. The sequence derives from a person aged 18-60 years who received the Ad26.COV2.S COVID-19 vaccine or a placebo. CDR3 sequence: CASSWGQGAYEQYF. CDR3 in DNA: TGCGCCAGCAGCTGGGGGCAGGGGGCCTACGAGCAGTACTTC.